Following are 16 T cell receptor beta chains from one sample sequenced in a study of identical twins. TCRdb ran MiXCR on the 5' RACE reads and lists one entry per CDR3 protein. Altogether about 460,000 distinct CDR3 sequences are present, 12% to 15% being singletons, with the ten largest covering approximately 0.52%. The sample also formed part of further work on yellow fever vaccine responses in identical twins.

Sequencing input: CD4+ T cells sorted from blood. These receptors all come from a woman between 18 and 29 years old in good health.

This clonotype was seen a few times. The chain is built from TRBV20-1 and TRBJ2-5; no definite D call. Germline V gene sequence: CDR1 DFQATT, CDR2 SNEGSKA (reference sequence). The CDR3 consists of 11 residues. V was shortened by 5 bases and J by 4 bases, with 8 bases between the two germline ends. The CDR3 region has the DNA TGCAGTGCTCCGGTCGGAGAGACCCAGTACTTC. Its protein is CSAPVGETQYF.

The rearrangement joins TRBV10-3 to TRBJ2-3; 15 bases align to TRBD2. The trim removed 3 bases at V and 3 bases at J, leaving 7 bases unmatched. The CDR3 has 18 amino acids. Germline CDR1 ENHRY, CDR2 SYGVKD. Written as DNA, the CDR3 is TGTGCCATCAGTGAAAGGACTAGCGGGAGGGCCAGGACAGATACGCAGTATTTT. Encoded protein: CAISERTSGRARTDTQYF.

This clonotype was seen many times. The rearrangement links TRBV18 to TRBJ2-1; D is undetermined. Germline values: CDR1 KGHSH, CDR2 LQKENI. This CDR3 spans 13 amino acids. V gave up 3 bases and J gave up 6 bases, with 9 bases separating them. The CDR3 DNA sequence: TGTGCCAGCTCACCGGATGGTATCAATGAGCAGTTCTTC. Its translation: CASSPDGINEQFF.

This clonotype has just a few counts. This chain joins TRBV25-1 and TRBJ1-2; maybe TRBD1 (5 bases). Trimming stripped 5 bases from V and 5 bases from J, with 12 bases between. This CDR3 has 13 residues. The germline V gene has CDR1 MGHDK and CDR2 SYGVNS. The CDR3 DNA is TGTGCCAGCAGTATATCCGGGGGGTATGGCTACACCTTC. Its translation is CASSISGGYGYTF.

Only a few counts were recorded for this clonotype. The CDR3 DNA sequence: TGTGGCACGAGTCGCCGGACAAACAATGAGCAGTTCTTC. Translated, it gives CGTSRRTNNEQFF. This sequence joins TRBV7-2 and TRBJ2-1; D possibly corresponds to TRBD1 (5 bases). CDR3 length: 13 amino acids. Germline CDR1 and CDR2: SGHTA and FQGNSA.

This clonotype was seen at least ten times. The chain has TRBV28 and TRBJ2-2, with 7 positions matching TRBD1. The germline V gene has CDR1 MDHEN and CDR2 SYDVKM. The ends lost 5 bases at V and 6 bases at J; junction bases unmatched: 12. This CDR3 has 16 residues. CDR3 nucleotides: TGTGCCAGCAGTCCCCCGGGACAGAGGTTGGCCGGGGAGCTGTTTTTT. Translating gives CASSPPGQRLAGELFF.

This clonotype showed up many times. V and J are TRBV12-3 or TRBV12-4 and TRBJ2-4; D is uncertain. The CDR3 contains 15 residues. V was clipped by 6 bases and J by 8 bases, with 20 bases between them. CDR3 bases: TGTGCCAGCAGATCACGGACGGCTACTGGGGACATTCAGTACTTC. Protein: CASRSRTATGDIQYF.

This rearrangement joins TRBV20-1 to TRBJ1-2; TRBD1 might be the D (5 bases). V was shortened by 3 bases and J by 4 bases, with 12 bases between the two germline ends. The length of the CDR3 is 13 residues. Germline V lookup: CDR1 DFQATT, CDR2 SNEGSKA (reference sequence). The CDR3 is CSASGDSSYGYTF. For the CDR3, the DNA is TGCAGTGCTAGTGGAGACAGTAGCTATGGCTACACCTTC.

As DNA, the CDR3 is TGTGCCACCAGCAGTGAACTAGTCCCATTTGGAGATACGCAGTATTTT. It yields the protein CATSSELVPFGDTQYF. This chain connects TRBV15 to TRBJ2-3; TRBD2 might be the D (5 bases). The CDR3 contains 16 residues. Germline assignment: CDR1 LNHNV and CDR2 YYDKDF (reference sequence). V dropped 3 bases and J dropped 5 bases, with 18 bases sitting between them.

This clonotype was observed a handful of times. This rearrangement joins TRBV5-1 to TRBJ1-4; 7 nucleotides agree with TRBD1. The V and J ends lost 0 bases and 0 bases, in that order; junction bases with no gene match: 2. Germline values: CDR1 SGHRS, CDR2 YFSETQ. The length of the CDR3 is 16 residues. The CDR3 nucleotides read TGCGCCAGCAGCTTGGGGACAGGTGCAACTAATGAAAAACTGTTTTTT. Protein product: CASSLGTGATNEKLFF.

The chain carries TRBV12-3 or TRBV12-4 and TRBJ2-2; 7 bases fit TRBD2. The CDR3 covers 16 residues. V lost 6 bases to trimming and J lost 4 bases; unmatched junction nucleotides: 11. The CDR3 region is CASRLSLAAGTGELFF. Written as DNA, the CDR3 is TGTGCCAGCAGGCTAAGTCTAGCGGCGGGCACCGGGGAGCTGTTTTTT.

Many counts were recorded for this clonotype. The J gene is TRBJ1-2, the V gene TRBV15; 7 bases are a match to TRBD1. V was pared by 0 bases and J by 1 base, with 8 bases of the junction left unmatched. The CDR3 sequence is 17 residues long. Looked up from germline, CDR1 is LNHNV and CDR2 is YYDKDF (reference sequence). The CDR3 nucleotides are TGTGCCACCAGCAGAGATTCAGGGCCAGGGGGTAACTATGGCTACACCTTC. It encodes CATSRDSGPGGNYGYTF.

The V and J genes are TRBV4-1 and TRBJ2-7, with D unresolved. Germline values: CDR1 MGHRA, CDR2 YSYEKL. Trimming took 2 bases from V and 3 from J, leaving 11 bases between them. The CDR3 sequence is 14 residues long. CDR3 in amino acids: CASSQNPSLYEQYF. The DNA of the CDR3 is TGCGCCAGCAGCCAAAATCCGTCCCTCTACGAGCAGTACTTC.

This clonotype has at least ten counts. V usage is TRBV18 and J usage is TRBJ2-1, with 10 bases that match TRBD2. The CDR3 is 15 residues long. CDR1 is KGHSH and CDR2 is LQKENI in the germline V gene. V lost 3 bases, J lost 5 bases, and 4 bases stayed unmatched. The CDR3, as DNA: TGTGCCAGCTCACCCTCGGGACTAGCGAACAATGAGCAGTTCTTC. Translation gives CASSPSGLANNEQFF.

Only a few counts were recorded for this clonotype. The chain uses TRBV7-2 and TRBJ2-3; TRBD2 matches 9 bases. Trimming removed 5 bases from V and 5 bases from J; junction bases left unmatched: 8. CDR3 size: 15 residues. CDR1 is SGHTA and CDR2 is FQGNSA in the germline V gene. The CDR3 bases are TGTGCCAGCAGCCGGAGCGGGGGGCCGCGAGATACGCAGTATTTT. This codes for CASSRSGGPRDTQYF.

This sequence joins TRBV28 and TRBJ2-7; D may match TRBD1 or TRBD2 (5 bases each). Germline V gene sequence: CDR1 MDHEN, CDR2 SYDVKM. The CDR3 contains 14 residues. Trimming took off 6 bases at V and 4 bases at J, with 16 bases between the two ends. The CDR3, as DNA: TGTGCCAGCAGCTACGTTCTTGGGGGTTACGAGCAGTACTTC. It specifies CASSYVLGGYEQYF.